The source of this T cell receptor beta chain is a study of PD-1 blockade in classical Hodgkin lymphoma (dated by TCRdb to the early 2020s). Study-level background: Nivolumab dosing was 3 mg/kg intravenously every 2 weeks, continuing until either disease progression or unacceptable toxicity. The study used CyTOF and TCR beta sequencing to define a peripheral blood immune signature of response to PD-1 blockade in classical Hodgkin lymphoma.

As concerns this clone: What this receptor recognizes is not known. Mismatch with germline at one junction end may stem from a read error.

The CDR3 covers 9 residues, taking in both the cysteine and the phenylalanine. The read is trimmed to its CDR3 DNA, 27 bases read in frame from base 1. CDR1 and CDR2 (SGHTA, FQGNSA) derive from the germline V gene. The investigation overall reported the following: Patients starting nivolumab less than 1 year after ASCT had lower diversity and were excluded from later analyses to avoid confounding by immune reconstitution. Among trial patients, those achieving complete response had baseline diversity similar to that of newly diagnosed patients, while diversity was significantly lower in partial responders and progressors. By C4D1, a significant rise was seen in CD4+ TCR diversity but not in CD8+ TCR diversity (p=0.0027 vs p=0.16), and the rise was most apparent among complete responders (p=0.02). The study covered only a single clinical trial cohort, and the causes of the repertoire differences, possibly disease activity or prior therapy, were still not defined. Baseline TCR diversity was reported to be lower in newly diagnosed patients than in healthy donors, and even lower in relapsed/refractory patients.

The label giving this sample's time point can be read as: cycle 4 day 1 (C4D1), after five to seven weeks of nivolumab. Every trial patient had relapsed after autologous stem cell transplantation, and cohorts A, B and C differed in prior brentuximab vedotin exposure. The trial cohort included 55 to 65 patients with relapsed/refractory classical Hodgkin lymphoma, and each patient had a best overall response of complete response, partial response or progressive disease. Trial patients were treated with single-agent nivolumab in the multi-cohort phase II CheckMate 205 trial. An independent review committee assessed best overall response by applying the 2007 International Working Group response criteria. Trial PBMCs were collected immediately before nivolumab initiation (C1D1) and during therapy at cycle 2 day 1 and cycle 4 day 1. Peripheral blood was collected in 8 mL Vacutainer Cell Preparation Tubes, from which PBMCs were isolated by centrifugation and then cryopreserved.

Genomic DNA was extracted with the Qiagen DNeasy kit from unsorted PBMCs and from negatively selected CD4+ and CD8+ fractions. Using primers that anneal to V and J segments, immunoSEQ multiplex PCR amplified the TCR beta CDR3 regions. A synthetic immune receptor repertoire was used to minimize amplification bias, and any remaining bias was removed computationally after sequencing. As for the authors' bioinformatics: Repertoire diversity was quantified as the Shannon entropy index using custom Python scripts. Unsorted, CD4+ and CD8+ repertoires were analyzed separately, except for combined analyses in which CD4+ and CD8+ sequences were merged in silico. A clone was considered expanded if an increase in frequency of at least 2-fold after treatment relative to C1D1 was found, and a pseudocount of 0.5 was applied to clones undetected at baseline. Clones with 0 or 1 copy at C1D1 were defined as singleton clones, while clones with 2 or more copies were defined as non-singleton clones. Clones expanded in unsorted samples were assigned a CD4+, CD8+ or unknown annotation through matching of protein sequences in sorted samples from the same patient. Wilcoxon tests were applied to paired samples to test diversity changes from C1D1 to C4D1. TCRdb retrieved this table from immuneACCESS and kept in-frame rearrangements only. Not all clones are present; in checked studies, unresolved V genes account for under half, and no reason is known for the remainder. The V and J calls and clone size were taken over from that table, and D and trimming were inferred from the DNA. This sample lists tens of thousands of clones; 82% were detected once. The ten largest clonotypes hold less than 20% of the sample.

This sample comprised peripheral blood mononuclear cells (PBMCs), obtained before the fourth cycle of nivolumab. The clonotype originates from a human donor with classical Hodgkin lymphoma. The chain is encoded by TRBV7-2 joined to TRBJ1-5; the D gene identity is not certain. CDR3 sequence: CASKQPQHF. The DNA sequence is given as TGTGCCAGCAAACAGCCCCAGCATTTT.